This T cell receptor beta chain was captured by sequencing in a study of cytomegalovirus exposure and HLA in healthy donors. Study-wide points: Common viral pathogens (according to a later analysis) appeared linked to several of the most significant clusters. The majority of TCR sequences were rare, yet some public TCRs appeared in many donors. Serostatus for CMV was the only available immune exposure information.

The study ran its PCR with 60 Vbeta and 13 Jbeta primers. Data came from immunoSEQ multiplex PCR; TCRdb stores just in-frame clones and leaves some out. The sample contains 150,000 to 200,000 clones, 70% to 90% of which appear only once. Germline V gives CDR1 LGHNA, CDR2 YSLEER. V was shortened by 1 base and J by 1 base, with 16 bases between the two germline ends. CDR3 length: 17 residues. For this clone: Its antigen is unidentified.

The chain links TRBV4-3 to TRBJ1-1; D is perhaps TRBD1 (5 bases). Sequencing input: PBMCs. The sequence was collected from a woman between 18 and 30 years old in good health and CMV-seropositive. The CDR3 nucleotides are TGCGCCAGCAGCCAAGGGGTTTCAGGGCAGGGGAACACTGAAGCTTTCTTT. This codes for CASSQGVSGQGNTEAFF.